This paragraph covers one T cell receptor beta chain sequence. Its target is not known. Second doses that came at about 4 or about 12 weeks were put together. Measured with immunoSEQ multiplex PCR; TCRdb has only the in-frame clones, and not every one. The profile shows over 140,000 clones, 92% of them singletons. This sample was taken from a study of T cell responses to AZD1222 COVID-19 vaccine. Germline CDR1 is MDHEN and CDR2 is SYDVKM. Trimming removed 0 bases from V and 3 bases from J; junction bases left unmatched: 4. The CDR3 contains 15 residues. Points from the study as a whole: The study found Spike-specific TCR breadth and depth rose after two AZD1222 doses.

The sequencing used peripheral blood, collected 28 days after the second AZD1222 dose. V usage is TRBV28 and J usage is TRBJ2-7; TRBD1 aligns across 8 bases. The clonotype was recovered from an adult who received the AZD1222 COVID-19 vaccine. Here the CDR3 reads CASSLWTDRVYEQYF. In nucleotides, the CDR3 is TGTGCCAGCAGTTTATGGACGGACAGGGTCTACGAGCAGTACTTC.